This T cell receptor (beta chain) was profiled in a study of graft-versus-host responses after intestinal transplantation. Turning to the study itself: All of the recipients had induction that used anti-thymocyte globulin, then tacrolimus and steroids for roughly three years. General study points: GvH clones surfaced in recipient marrow, some emerging earlier in ileum or blood. Subjects displaying graft-donor T cell macrochimerism possessed elevated graft-versus-host to host-versus-graft clonal ratios inside allografts. Researchers found peak circulating GvH clone levels linked to early post-transplant HvG declines.

As regards this clone: Its antigen remains unknown.

The germline V gene has CDR1 SGHAT and CDR2 FQNNGV. The V end was cut by 0 bases, the J end by 11 bases, with 11 bases between. This CDR3 region has 13 residues. Assay: immunoSEQ multiplex PCR; the TCRdb copy retains only in-frame clones and omits some. The repertoire includes under 6,000 clones, 55% to 75% of them detected once, and 37% sits in the top ten. This clonotype originated in a human patient who received an intestinal transplant, so some T cells may come from the graft donor. The gene calls are TRBV11-2 and TRBJ1-5; no clear D. Sequencing used PBMCs, obtained about 540 days after intestinal transplant. The CDR3 region is CASSLEVEGTQHF. The CDR3 DNA reads TGTGCCAGCAGCTTAGAGGTTGAAGGGACCCAGCATTTT. Supplemented by reference TRBV11-2 and TRBJ1-5, the full variable domain reads EAGVAQSPRYKIIEKRQSVAFWCNPISGHATLYWYQQILGQGPKLLIQFQNNGVVDDSQLPKDRFSAERLKGVDSTLKIQPAKLEDSAVYLCASSLEVEGTQHFGDGTRLSIL.